A selection of T cell receptor beta chains follows, all from one sample in a study of cytomegalovirus exposure and HLA in healthy donors. Sequenced by immunoSEQ multiplex PCR; TCRdb stores in-frame clones only, minus some. The sample gives approximately 160,000 clones, approximately 80% of which show up once; around 1.6% is in the top ten. The sequencing sample was made of PBMCs. Source of these receptors: a woman aged 30 to 39 in good health and CMV-seronegative. The CDR3 runs from the conserved cysteine through the conserved F or W. The D gene is left open where the match is weak. Not every row has a clone size; where given, it reads once, few, many or a size class.

j_call d_call clone_size v_call cdr3_nt cdr3_aa
TRBJ2-1 TRBD2 NA TRBV6-5 TGTGCCAGCAGTTACGGCGGGAGCTCCTACAATGAGCAGTTCTTC CASSYGGSSYNEQFF
TRBJ2-3 NA NA TRBV16 TGTGCCAGCAGCCAGGGACTAGAGGGGGCCGTTTATACGCAGTATTTT CASSQGLEGAVYTQYF
TRBJ1-2 NA few TRBV7-9 TGTGCCAGCAGCTTAGCGGTAGGGGATGGCTACACCTTC CASSLAVGDGYTF
TRBJ2-3 TRBD1 NA TRBV19 TGTGCCAGTAGGCTACAGGGGGACACAGATACGCAGTATTTT CASRLQGDTDTQYF
TRBJ2-7 NA few TRBV5-6 TGTGCCAGCAGCCTCTACTACGAGCAGTACTTC CASSLYYEQYF
TRBJ1-5 TRBD1 NA TRBV6-6 TGTGCCAGCAGTACTCCACAGGGGGCAGATAATCAGCCCCAGCATTTT CASSTPQGADNQPQHF
TRBJ2-1 NA NA TRBV4-1 TGCGCCAGCAGCCAACTGCCGGGCGGGATGGAGTTCTTC CASSQLPGGMEFF
TRBJ2-1 NA NA TRBV29-1 TGCAGCGTTTTTCCACCTACCTACAATGAGCAGTTCTTC CSVFPPTYNEQFF
TRBJ2-1 TRBD2 NA TRBV4-3 TGCGCCAGCAGCCAAGATTGGGCGGGAGGGCCGTGGAATGAGCAGTTCTTC CASSQDWAGGPWNEQFF
TRBJ1-5 NA NA TRBV9 TGTGCCAGCAGCGTGGAGGGAAATAGCAATCAGCCCCAGCATTTT CASSVEGNSNQPQHF
TRBJ2-5 TRBD2 NA TRBV9 TGTGCCAGCAGCGTACTTGGGACTAGCTCAGAGACCCAGTACTTC CASSVLGTSSETQYF
TRBJ1-6 TRBD1 few TRBV6-6 TGTGCCAGCAGTCCCGACAGGGCGAGGAATTCACCCCTCCACTTT CASSPDRARNSPLHF
TRBJ1-1 NA NA TRBV7-9 TGTGCCAGCAACCAGTGGGGGGGCTTAGTATTTCGGACTGAAGCTTTCTTT CASNQWGGLVFRTEAFF
TRBJ2-1 TRBD1 NA TRBV11-3 TGTGCCAGCAGCGCGGGACAGGCGCCTAATGAGCAGTTCTTC CASSAGQAPNEQFF
TRBJ1-1 NA few TRBV5-1 TGCGCCAGCGTACTTCGGGAGGGTGACACTGAAGCTTTCTTT CASVLREGDTEAFF
TRBJ1-1 TRBD1 NA TRBV4-1 TGCGCCAGCAGCCAAGATCCAGGGGGCTTTACTGAAGCTTTCTTT CASSQDPGGFTEAFF